The 14 T cell receptor beta chains below come from one sample, sequenced in a study of blood T cell repertoires in COVID-19. Assay used: immunoSEQ multiplex PCR; TCRdb lists only in-frame clones, some missing. The sample has about 230,000 clones, approximately 87% seen once. Sequencing was performed on peripheral blood. The receptor set was obtained from a woman aged 70-85 years with active or convalescent COVID-19.

This chain uses TRBV19 with TRBJ1-3; D is undetermined. Per the germline V gene, CDR1 is LNHDA and CDR2 is SQIVND (reference sequence). Between the trimmed V and J ends, which lost 4 bases and 11 bases, there was a span of 12 bases. CDR3 length: 12 residues. The CDR3 region is CASSTPGGPIYF. The CDR3 DNA sequence: TGTGCCAGTAGTACCCCTGGCGGCCCCATATATTTT.

The chain joins TRBV10-1 to TRBJ2-2, with D tentatively TRBD1 (5 bases). V shed 5 bases and J shed 2 bases, with 9 bases lying between them. Germline CDR1 WNHNN, CDR2 SYGVQD (reference sequence). This CDR3 has 14 amino acids. CDR3 residues: CASSTDTNTGELFF. For the CDR3, the DNA is TGCGCCAGCAGTACGGACACAAACACCGGGGAGCTGTTTTTT.

This chain links TRBV12-3 or TRBV12-4 with TRBJ2-1, with D possibly being TRBD2 (5 bases). CDR3 length: 12 residues. The V end was cut by 5 bases, the J end by 7 bases, with 9 bases between. Here the CDR3 DNA reads TGTGCCAGCAGTAGGACTCGGAATGAGCAGTTCTTC. Amino acid sequence: CASSRTRNEQFF.

This chain connects TRBV20-1 to TRBJ1-2, with TRBD1 matching 7 bases. Trimming took 6 bases from V and 8 from J; bases not matched to a gene: 6. CDR1 is DFQATT and CDR2 is SNEGSKA in the germline V gene (reference sequence). The CDR3 totals 11 residues. The CDR3 protein is CSANRGQGYTF. The CDR3 nucleotides are TGCAGTGCCAATCGGGGACAGGGCTACACCTTC.

This clone was detected a few times. The J gene is TRBJ2-1, the V gene TRBV9; 9 positions agree with TRBD1. Trimming cost V 4 bases and J 2 bases; bases outside gene matches: 10. There are 17 residues in the CDR3. CDR1 is SGDLS, CDR2 YYNGEE, per germline. In nucleotides, the CDR3 is TGTGCCAGCAGCCCACTATCCGGGACAGGGCCCTACAATGAGCAGTTCTTC. Encoded protein: CASSPLSGTGPYNEQFF.

This clone was counted ten times or more. The chain employs TRBV27 and TRBJ1-1; D ambiguous. Germline-derived CDR1 and CDR2 are MNHEY and SMNVEV (reference sequence). V gave up 3 bases and J gave up 3 bases, with 11 bases separating them. This CDR3 is built from 14 residues. The CDR3 loop is CASSLWLGDTEAFF. As DNA, the CDR3 is TGTGCCAGCAGTTTGTGGCTCGGGGACACTGAAGCTTTCTTT.

The J gene is TRBJ2-7, the V gene TRBV21-1; TRBD1, the table's D call, was not compared with the DNA. TRBV21-1 is noted as a pseudogene. CDR3 size: 14 residues. The CDR3 region is CASSPRDRVYEQYF. The CDR3 bases are TGTGCCAGCAGCCCGCGGGACAGGGTCTACGAGCAGTACTTC.

The V gene is TRBV6-2 or TRBV6-3, the J gene TRBJ2-5; D remains ambiguous. Germline CDR1 reads MNHEY; CDR2 reads SVGEGT. The germline V and J ends were trimmed by 2 bases and 5 bases, with 3 bases remaining between them. CDR3 length: 11 amino acids. Here the CDR3 DNA reads TGTGCCAGCAGTTACGGCGAGACCCAGTACTTC. Translating it yields CASSYGETQYF.

V and J are TRBV5-4 and TRBJ2-7; 10 bases fit TRBD1. There are 13 residues in the CDR3. V lost 5 bases and J lost 5; bases outside the gene matches: 4. Looked up from germline, CDR1 is SGHNT and CDR2 is YYREEE (reference sequence). CDR3 region: CASSPTGGDEQYF. The CDR3 DNA sequence: TGTGCCAGCAGTCCGACAGGGGGCGACGAGCAGTACTTC. Full variable domain (rest looked up from reference TRBV5-4 and TRBJ2-7): ETGVTQSPTHLIKTRGQQVTLRCSSQSGHNTVSWYQQALGQGPQFIFQYYREEENGRGNFPPRFSGLQFPNYSSELNVNALELDDSALYLCASSPTGGDEQYFGPGTRLTVT.

This chain uses TRBV5-1 with TRBJ1-1; no definite D call. Germline V gene lookup returns CDR1 SGHRS and CDR2 YFSETQ. V lost 0 bases, J lost 10 bases, and 16 bases lay in between. CDR3 length equals 14 residues. DNA of the CDR3: TGCGCCAGCAGCTTGGACATATTGGTGGCGGCAGCTTTCTTT. Translating it yields CASSLDILVAAAFF.

The chain has TRBV6-6 and TRBJ2-2; 8 bases are a match to TRBD2. Trimming removed 3 bases from V and 4 bases from J; junction bases left unmatched: 4. The CDR3 loop spans 15 amino acids. Germline V gives CDR1 MNHNY, CDR2 SVGAGI (reference sequence). The CDR3 bases are TGTGCCAGCAGTTATACGGGGGGGCTCACCGGGGAGCTGTTTTTT. Amino acids: CASSYTGGLTGELFF.

The V and J genes are TRBV7-7 and TRBJ2-5, with D tentatively TRBD1 (6 bases). Deletions cut 4 bases from V and 5 bases from J, with 17 bases between. CDR3 size: 15 residues. CDR1 and CDR2 (germline): SSHAT, FNYEAQ (reference sequence). The CDR3 bases are TGTGCCAGCAGCTGGTCCGGGACACCCGCGGAGACCCAGTACTTC. Translation gives CASSWSGTPAETQYF.

The chain recombines TRBV5-1 with TRBJ1-1, with 7 bases fitting TRBD1. Germline CDR1 and CDR2: SGHRS and YFSETQ. The V and J ends lost 0 bases and 6 bases, in that order; junction bases with no gene match: 2. The length of the CDR3 is 13 residues. CDR3 coding DNA: TGCGCCAGCAGCTTGGTCAGGGGGTCTGAAGCTTTCTTT. This codes for CASSLVRGSEAFF.

CDR3 region: CASSEVRSLGETQYF. The DNA for the CDR3 is TGTGCCAGCAGTGAAGTCCGCAGTCTTGGTGAGACCCAGTACTTC. The chain uses TRBV2 and TRBJ2-5; D uncertain. V was clipped by 1 base and J by 5 bases, with 14 bases between them. Germline CDR1 reads SNHLY; CDR2 reads FYNNEI. The CDR3 is made up of 15 amino acids.